This T cell receptor (beta chain) was sequenced for a study of T cells after yellow fever vaccination. TCRdb processed the 5' RACE reads anew with MiXCR; each CDR3 protein has one entry. The repertoire holds about 320,000 distinct CDR3 sequences, with roughly 10% as singletons. The length of the CDR3 is 16 residues. J gave up 4 bases and V 3 bases, and 6 bases lay outside the gene matches. Germline CDR1 reads LNHDA; CDR2 reads SQIVND (reference sequence). This clonotype has only a few counts. This TCR derives from a man aged 18 to 29 who received the YFV17D yellow fever vaccine. The source was CD4+ T cells sorted from PBMCs, collected 45 days after the yellow fever booster vaccination. The chain uses TRBV19 and TRBJ2-1; 10 bases map to TRBD1. The CDR3 nucleotides read TGTGCCAGTAGTATGACAGGGGGCGCGTATTACAATGAGCAGTTCTTC. Its protein product is CASSMTGGAYYNEQFF.